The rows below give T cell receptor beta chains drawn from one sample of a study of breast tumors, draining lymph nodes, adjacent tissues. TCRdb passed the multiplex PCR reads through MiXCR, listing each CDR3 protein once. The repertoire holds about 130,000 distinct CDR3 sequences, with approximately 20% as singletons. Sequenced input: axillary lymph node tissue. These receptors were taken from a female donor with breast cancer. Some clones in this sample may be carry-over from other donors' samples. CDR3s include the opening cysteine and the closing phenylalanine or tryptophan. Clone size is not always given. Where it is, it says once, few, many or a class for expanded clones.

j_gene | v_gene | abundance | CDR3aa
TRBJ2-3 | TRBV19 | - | CASSTTSGDTDTQYF
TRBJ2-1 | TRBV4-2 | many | CASSQDHLGGYNEQFF
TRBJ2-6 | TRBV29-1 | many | CSVDSGDGANVLTF
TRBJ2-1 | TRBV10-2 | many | CASSGRAVNNEQFF
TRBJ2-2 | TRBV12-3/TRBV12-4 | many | CASSLQGTTGELFF
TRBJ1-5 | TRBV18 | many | CASSPGQGNQPQHF
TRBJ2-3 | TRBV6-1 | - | CASTRRANPGTGSDTQYF
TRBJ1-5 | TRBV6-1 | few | CASRMGQNSNQPQHF
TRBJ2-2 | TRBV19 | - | CASSSTGGATGELFF
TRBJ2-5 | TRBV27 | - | CASSLRAGGFQETQCF
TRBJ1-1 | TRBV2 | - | CASSLEGLLNTEAFF
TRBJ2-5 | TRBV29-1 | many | CSVDSAGGKTQYF
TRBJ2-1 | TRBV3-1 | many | CASSLRTSGGANEQFF
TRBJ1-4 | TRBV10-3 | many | CAISESDGRVGEKLFF
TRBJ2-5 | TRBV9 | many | CASTPSLNQETQYF
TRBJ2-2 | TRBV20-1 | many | CSARDLAGDTGELFF
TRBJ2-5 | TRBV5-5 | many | CASSLGAGGRAQYF
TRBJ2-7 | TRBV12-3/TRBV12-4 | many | CASSRGSYEQYF
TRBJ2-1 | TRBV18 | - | CASSPGQRANEQFF
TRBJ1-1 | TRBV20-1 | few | CSARDMDFGTEAFF
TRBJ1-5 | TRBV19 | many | CASTIPGRENQPQHF
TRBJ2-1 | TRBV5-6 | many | CASSSGPGNEQFF
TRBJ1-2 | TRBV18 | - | CASAPQMPGGGYGYTF
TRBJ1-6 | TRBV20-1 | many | CSARATTTGPRNSPLHF
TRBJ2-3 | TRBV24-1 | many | CATSKKPGLAGGQGTDTQYF
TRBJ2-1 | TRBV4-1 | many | CASRPNRGGSYNEQFF
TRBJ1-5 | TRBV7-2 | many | CASSLGLGGQPQHF
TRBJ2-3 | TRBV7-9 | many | CASSFTTGLPDTQYF
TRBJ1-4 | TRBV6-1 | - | CASSEGQFEKLFF
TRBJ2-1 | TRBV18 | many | CASSPRTSGYNEQFF
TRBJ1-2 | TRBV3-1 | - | CASSQEPGYDYTF
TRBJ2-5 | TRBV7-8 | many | CASSQGLGQETQYF
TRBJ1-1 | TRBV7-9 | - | CASSDPNTEAFF
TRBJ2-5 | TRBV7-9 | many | CASSRVGETQYF
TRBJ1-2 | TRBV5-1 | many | CASSPRTGSNYGYTF
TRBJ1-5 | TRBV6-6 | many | CASGQGVGNQPQHF
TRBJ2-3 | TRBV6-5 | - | CASSYSLSGTSGESTDTQYF
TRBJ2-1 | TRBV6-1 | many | CATWTGWYNEQFF
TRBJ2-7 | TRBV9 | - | CASSVLGTSGTEQYF
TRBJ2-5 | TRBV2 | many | CASSEGKREGRRETQYF
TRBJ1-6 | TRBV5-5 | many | CASRAYGGTKNSPLHF
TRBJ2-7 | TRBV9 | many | CASSPRDGSSYEQYF
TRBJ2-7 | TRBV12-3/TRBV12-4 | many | CASSLGQGAVYEQYF
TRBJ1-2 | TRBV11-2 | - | CASSLVRRRGAYCGYTF
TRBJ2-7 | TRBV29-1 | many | CSVATGVSYEQYF
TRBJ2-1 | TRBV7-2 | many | CASSLGGLAYNEQFF
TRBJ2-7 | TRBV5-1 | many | CASSLGGIHFYEQYF